This entry lists 26 T cell receptor beta chains sequenced from one sample in a study of blood T cell repertoires in COVID-19. Here immunoSEQ multiplex PCR was the method, and the copy in TCRdb shows in-frame clones only, minus some. The sample carries around 370,000 clones, about 88% recorded once. Source material: PBMCs or T cells enriched from blood (not recorded which). These receptors were taken from a woman between 18 and 29 years old who had recovered from COVID-19.

Only a few counts were recorded for this clone. This chain uses TRBV29-1 with TRBJ1-2; 7 bases align to TRBD1. The germline V gene encodes CDR1 SQVTM and CDR2 ANQGSEA. After removal of 6 bases from V and 4 bases from J, the junction contained 5 bases not matched to a gene. The CDR3 has 12 residues. The CDR3 DNA sequence: TGCAGCGTCTCGACAGGGAGCTATGGCTACACCTTC. It specifies CSVSTGSYGYTF.

The chain carries TRBV18 and TRBJ1-1; 7 bases map to TRBD1. The CDR3 length is 14 residues. V trimming: 5 bases; J trimming: 5 bases; junction bases outside the gene matches: 8. Looked up from germline, CDR1 is KGHSH and CDR2 is LQKENI. CDR3: CASSVEGGMTEAFF. In nucleotides, the CDR3 is TGTGCCAGCTCAGTTGAAGGGGGCATGACTGAAGCTTTCTTT.

The V gene is TRBV18, the J gene TRBJ2-7; D not resolved. Germline CDR1 KGHSH, CDR2 LQKENI. The CDR3 totals 15 residues. V lost 1 base and J 0 bases, leaving 10 bases between the germline ends. The CDR3 nucleotides read TGTGCCAGCTCACCACAGTTCCCTAGCTCCTACGAGCAGTACTTC. This gives the protein CASSPQFPSSYEQYF.

J is TRBJ1-6 and V is TRBV7-3, with unresolved D. V gave up 1 base and J gave up 10 bases, with 11 bases separating them. This CDR3 spans 14 amino acids. From germline, CDR1 is SGHTA and CDR2 FQGTGA. The CDR3 region is CASSLSYPGSPLHF. The CDR3, as DNA: TGTGCCAGCAGCTTAAGCTATCCGGGGTCACCCCTCCACTTT.

V usage is TRBV9 and J usage is TRBJ2-1; TRBD1 might be the D (6 bases). Looked up from germline, CDR1 is SGDLS and CDR2 is YYNGEE. V shed 0 bases and J shed 4 bases, with 17 bases lying between them. The CDR3 consists of 17 residues. CDR3 in amino acids: CASSVASNQGLYNEQFF. In nucleotides, the CDR3 is TGTGCCAGCAGCGTAGCCTCCAACCAGGGGCTATACAATGAGCAGTTCTTC.

This chain joins TRBV10-1 and TRBJ2-3, with 13 positions matching TRBD2. Germline CDR1 WNHNN, CDR2 SYGVQD (reference sequence). The CDR3 is 17 residues long. Trimming removed 2 bases from V and 0 bases from J; junction bases left unmatched: 2. The CDR3 bases are TGCGCCAGCAGTGAGCCGGGACTAGCGGGGAGCACAGATACGCAGTATTTT. It translates to CASSEPGLAGSTDTQYF.

The chain has TRBV5-1 and TRBJ1-1; D gene ambiguous. Trimming left V 2 bases short and J 8 bases short, with 16 bases between. The germline CDR1 and CDR2 sequences are SGHRS and YFSETQ. The CDR3 covers 14 residues. The CDR3 DNA reads as TGCGCCAGCAGCTTCACAGCCTCTGCCCGAGAAGCTTTCTTT. Translation: CASSFTASAREAFF.

This clone was seen a single time. This chain connects TRBV28 to TRBJ1-1; TRBD1 aligns across 7 bases. This CDR3 comprises 16 residues. Germline CDR1 reads MDHEN; CDR2 reads SYDVKM. After removal of 1 base from V and 0 bases from J, the junction contained 5 bases not matched to a gene. The CDR3 protein is CASSLSGQSLNTEAFF. DNA of the CDR3: TGTGCCAGCAGTTTATCGGGACAGTCCTTGAACACTGAAGCTTTCTTT.

This chain connects TRBV7-6 to TRBJ2-3, with D maybe TRBD2 (5 bases). The germline V gene encodes CDR1 SGHVS and CDR2 FNYEAQ. The germline V and J ends were trimmed by 5 bases and 4 bases, with 22 bases remaining between them. The CDR3 has 17 residues. CDR3 nucleotide sequence: TGTGCCAGCAGCCCCCAAGCGGAAACATACTATTCAGATACGCAGTATTTT. It translates to CASSPQAETYYSDTQYF.

The chain has TRBV5-1 and TRBJ1-1; no firm D call. This CDR3 is 13 amino acids long. Germline lookup yields CDR1 SGHRS and CDR2 YFSETQ. V was shortened by 5 bases and J by 0 bases, with 8 bases between the two germline ends. The CDR3 region is CASRLTLNTEAFF. CDR3 coding DNA: TGCGCCAGCAGGCTCACACTGAACACTGAAGCTTTCTTT. The full variable domain, in which reference TRBV5-1 and TRBJ1-1 provide the parts outside the CDR3, is KAGVTQTPRYLIKTRGQQVTLSCSPISGHRSVSWYQQTPGQGLQFLFEYFSETQRNKGNFPGRFSGRQFSNSRSEMNVSTLELGDSALYLCASRLTLNTEAFFGQGTRLTVV.

The gene calls are TRBV3-1 (or the pseudogene TRBV3-2) and TRBJ1-1, with 12 nucleotides matching TRBD1. CDR3 size: 15 residues. CDR1 LGHDT and CDR2 YNNKEL come from the germline V gene (reference sequence). The V and J ends lost 4 bases and 3 bases, in that order; junction bases with no gene match: 3. In DNA form, the CDR3 reads TGTGCCAGCAGCCCCGGGACAGGGGGCGACACTGAAGCTTTCTTT. Its protein is CASSPGTGGDTEAFF.

This clone was counted a single time. The V gene is TRBV5-1, the J gene TRBJ1-5; 7 bases fit TRBD1. The CDR3 loop spans 17 amino acids. Trimming took 2 bases from V and 4 from J; bases not matched to a gene: 12. Germline-derived CDR1 and CDR2 are SGHRS and YFSETQ. The CDR3, as DNA: TGCGCCAGCAGCTTCTCCGGGACAGCGTCTAATAATCAGCCCCAGCATTTT. It specifies CASSFSGTASNNQPQHF. The whole variable domain, remainder taken from reference TRBV5-1 and TRBJ1-5, is KAGVTQTPRYLIKTRGQQVTLSCSPISGHRSVSWYQQTPGQGLQFLFEYFSETQRNKGNFPGRFSGRQFSNSRSEMNVSTLELGDSALYLCASSFSGTASNNQPQHFGDGTRLSIL.

A few counts support this clone. The chain combines TRBV6-5 with TRBJ1-5, with D possibly TRBD1 on 5 matching bases. CDR1 and CDR2 (germline): MNHEY, SVGAGI. V lost 4 bases, J lost 6 bases, and 16 bases lay in between. This CDR3 region has 15 residues. The CDR3 nucleotides read TGTGCCAGCAGTTCTCAGGGTATATCGGGTCAGCCCCAGCATTTT. Protein sequence: CASSSQGISGQPQHF.

The chain links TRBV28 to TRBJ1-3, with D maybe TRBD1 (6 bases). The V and J ends lost 4 bases and 3 bases respectively, with 16 bases between them. CDR1 is MDHEN and CDR2 is SYDVKM in the germline V gene. This CDR3 region has 16 residues. This CDR3 reads CASSSPGGPLGNTIYF. The DNA of the CDR3 is TGTGCCAGCAGTTCCCCCGGGGGGCCGCTTGGAAACACCATATATTTT.

The J gene is TRBJ1-2, the V gene TRBV5-4; 9 nucleotides match TRBD1. The CDR3 runs to 16 residues. V gave up 3 bases and J gave up 4 bases; unmatched junction bases: 10. CDR1 is SGHNT, CDR2 YYREEE, per germline (reference sequence). The DNA for the CDR3 is TGTGCCAGCAGCTCCCCCTACCGGGACAGGGTCTATGGCTACACCTTC. This sequence encodes CASSSPYRDRVYGYTF. Supplemented by reference TRBV5-4 and TRBJ1-2, the full variable domain reads ETGVTQSPTHLIKTRGQQVTLRCSSQSGHNTVSWYQQALGQGPQFIFQYYREEENGRGNFPPRFSGLQFPNYSSELNVNALELDDSALYLCASSSPYRDRVYGYTFGSGTRLTVV.

V is TRBV11-1 and J is TRBJ1-2; 10 bases align to TRBD1. The germline V gene encodes CDR1 SGHAT and CDR2 FQDESV (reference sequence). The CDR3 extends over 13 amino acids. V gave up 5 bases and J gave up 5 bases; unmatched junction bases: 2. The CDR3 region is CASSLGQGYGYTF. In DNA, the CDR3 is TGTGCCAGCAGCCTGGGACAGGGGTATGGCTACACCTTC. Using reference TRBV11-1 and TRBJ1-2 for the parts outside the CDR3, the full variable domain is EAEVAQSPRYKITEKSQAVAFWCDPISGHATLYWYRQILGQGPELLVQFQDESVVDDSQLPKDRFSAERLKGVDSTLKIQPAELGDSAMYLCASSLGQGYGYTFGSGTRLTVV.

The chain links TRBV4-1 to TRBJ2-1; 8 bases fit TRBD2. The CDR3 contains 17 residues. V lost 0 bases and J lost 4; bases outside the gene matches: 8. The germline V gene encodes CDR1 MGHRA and CDR2 YSYEKL. CDR3 DNA: TGCGCCAGCAGCCAAGATCCTCTAGCGGGTTGGTACAATGAGCAGTTCTTC. It codes for CASSQDPLAGWYNEQFF.

This clone was counted once. This chain joins TRBV5-4 and TRBJ2-5; TRBD1 matches 8 bases. V shed 2 bases, J shed 0 bases, and the junction held 3 bases outside the gene matches. The CDR3 is made up of 15 amino acids. In germline, CDR1 is SGHNT, CDR2 YYREEE (reference sequence). The CDR3 DNA is TGTGCCAGCAGCTTTGGGACAGGAGACCAAGAGACCCAGTACTTC. Translation: CASSFGTGDQETQYF.

This chain links TRBV2 with TRBJ1-1; 7 bases agree with TRBD1. This CDR3 has 15 residues. The germline V gene encodes CDR1 SNHLY and CDR2 FYNNEI. V dropped 6 bases and J dropped 2; count of bases not matched to a gene: 9. CDR3 coding DNA: TGTGCCAGCAGCATATACAGGGGACGTAACACTGAAGCTTTCTTT. Translation: CASSIYRGRNTEAFF.

The gene calls are TRBV2 and TRBJ1-2, with D possibly matching TRBD1 (5 bases). The CDR3 runs to 13 residues. Between the trimmed V and J ends, which lost 2 bases and 4 bases, there was a span of 8 bases. The germline CDR1 and CDR2 sequences are SNHLY and FYNNEI. CDR3 amino acids: CASSESRAYGYTF. The CDR3 DNA follows: TGTGCCAGCAGTGAATCCAGGGCCTATGGCTACACCTTC.

This clone was recorded only once. The chain links TRBV29-1 to TRBJ1-3, with 10 bases matching TRBD1. Germline V gene lookup returns CDR1 SQVTM and CDR2 ANQGSEA. This CDR3 comprises 13 residues. With V trimmed by 7 bases and J by 6 bases, 6 bases remained unmatched. CDR3 protein: CSATTGGENTIYF. Written as DNA, the CDR3 is TGCAGCGCGACGACAGGGGGCGAAAACACCATATATTTT.

V usage is TRBV7-8 and J usage is TRBJ2-7; 7 nucleotides agree with TRBD1. CDR3 length: 15 residues. Looked up from germline, CDR1 is SGHVS and CDR2 is FQNEAQ. V dropped 5 bases and J dropped 5; count of bases not matched to a gene: 12. The CDR3 sequence is CASSRLLDRVNEQYF. CDR3 sequence (DNA): TGTGCCAGCAGCCGCCTCCTAGACAGGGTCAACGAGCAGTACTTC.

This clone was observed a handful of times. This sequence joins TRBV6-1 and TRBJ1-2; D is uncertain. The length of the CDR3 is 18 residues. The ends were cut back, 4 bases at V and 4 bases at J, with 25 bases in the middle. Germline V CDR1 and CDR2: MNHNS, SASEGT. The CDR3 coding sequence is TGTGCCAGCAGTGGGCTTCCCCCCCCAACGGAGGACGGCTATGGCTACACCTTC. Translation gives CASSGLPPPTEDGYGYTF.

This sequence joins TRBV27 and TRBJ1-4, with no clear D. CDR1 MNHEY and CDR2 SMNVEV come from the germline V gene (reference sequence). CDR3 length: 15 amino acids. V lost 5 bases, J lost 0 bases, and 10 bases lay in between. The CDR3 loop is CASSLTPTTNEKLFF. The CDR3 DNA reads as TGTGCCAGCAGTCTCACACCAACAACTAATGAAAAACTGTTTTTT.

The chain couples TRBV7-9 to TRBJ2-3; D call uncertain. Per germline, CDR1 SEHNR and CDR2 FQNEAQ (reference sequence). This CDR3 is built from 15 residues. V lost 1 base, J lost 2 bases, and 10 bases lay in between. CDR3 bases: TGTGCCAGCAGCTTAGTAGGTGGAGACACAGATACGCAGTATTTT. Amino acid sequence: CASSLVGGDTDTQYF.

The rearrangement uses TRBV28 and TRBJ2-3; 7 bases are shared with TRBD1. V trimming: 6 bases; J trimming: 6 bases; junction bases outside the gene matches: 9. CDR1 is MDHEN, CDR2 SYDVKM, per germline. The CDR3 covers 14 residues. DNA for the CDR3: TGTGCCAGCAGGTTGGGACAGCCCGTGGATACGCAGTATTTT. Its protein product is CASRLGQPVDTQYF. Using reference TRBV28 and TRBJ2-3 for the parts outside the CDR3, the full variable domain is DVKVTQSSRYLVKRTGEKVFLECVQDMDHENMFWYRQDPGLGLRLIYFSYDVKMKEKGDIPEGYSVSREKKERFSLILESASTNQTSMYLCASRLGQPVDTQYFGPGTRLTVL.